This TCR beta chain emerged from a study of blood T cell repertoires in COVID-19. As for the study in general: Researchers got acute and convalescent COVID-19 samples from the United States, Italy and Spain. T cells, B-cell-depleted T cells, or PBMCs provided the cDNA or gDNA that served as material.

Germline loops: CDR1 SGHRS, CDR2 YFSETQ. Trimming removed 0 bases at V and 0 bases at J, with 7 bases between. The CDR3 runs 16 residues. Ages ranged from about 18 to 89 years, with residence in around 24 US areas. Assignment of participants to cohorts was predicated upon participant-reported clinical history. Using immunoSEQ multiplex PCR, the repertoire was profiled, and TCRdb retains in-frame clones only, with some absent. In the table there are around 190,000 clones, about nine tenths of which are singletons. Sequencing was done on a sample of PBMCs or T cells enriched from blood (not recorded which). This TCR derives from a man aged 18 to 30 with acute COVID-19. The chain employs TRBV5-1 and TRBJ2-6; a possible D gene is TRBD2 (6 bases). The CDR3: CASSLAGSSGANVLTF. The CDR3 DNA follows: TGCGCCAGCAGCTTGGCCGGGAGCTCTGGGGCCAACGTCCTGACTTTC.